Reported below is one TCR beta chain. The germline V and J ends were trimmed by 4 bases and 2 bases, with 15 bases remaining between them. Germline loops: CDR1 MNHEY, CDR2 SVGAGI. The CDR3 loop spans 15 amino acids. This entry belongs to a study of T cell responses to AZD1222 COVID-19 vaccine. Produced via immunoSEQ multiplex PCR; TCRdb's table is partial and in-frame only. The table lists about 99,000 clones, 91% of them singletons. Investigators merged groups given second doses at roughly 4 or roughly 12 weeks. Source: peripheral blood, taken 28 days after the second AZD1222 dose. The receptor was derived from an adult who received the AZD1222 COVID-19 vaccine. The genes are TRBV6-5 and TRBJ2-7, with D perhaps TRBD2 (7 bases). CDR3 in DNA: TGTGCCAGCAGTTTGGGGGCGGGGGCCGCCTACGAGCAGTACTTC. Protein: CASSLGAGAAYEQYF.